This T cell receptor (beta chain) was retrieved from a study of shared clonotypes between healthy human individuals. General study results and limits: When naive CD4 clonotypes were compared across a handful of donors, 4% to 6.5% were shared. The donor pool, a small one, limited the genetic and exposure-history diversity represented.

Splitting the CD4+ cells yielded a CD45RA+ naive subset and a CD45RA-negative memory subset. Sorted-subset replicate PCRs used around 0.2 ug DNA, approximately 33,000 T cell genomes. The table came from immunoSEQ multiplex PCR; TCRdb's copy has only in-frame clones and leaves some out. The table lists about 1 million clones, more than 65% of them singletons. A remark on this clone: Its antigen is undetermined.

Sequencing was performed on memory CD4+ T cells sorted from blood. Subset described: CD45RA-negative fraction. This sequence was found in a man aged 18-30 years in good health.

The CDR3 sequence: CASSFSSGRSEQYF. The CDR3 DNA reads TGTGCCAGCAGCTTCTCTAGCGGGAGAAGCGAGCAGTACTTC. The chain recombines TRBV7-2 with TRBJ2-7; the match to TRBD2 covers 10 bases. The CDR3 extends over 14 amino acids. J lost 6 bases, V lost 3 bases, and 5 bases had no gene match. CDR1 and CDR2 from the germline V gene are SGHTA and FQGNSA.